This T cell receptor beta chain appears in the sequencing data of a study of cytomegalovirus exposure and HLA in healthy donors. Whole-study context: An early release of data contained tens of millions of unique TCRs, which came from HLA-typed donors. Findings of the study overall: TRBV6-2, TRBV6-3 and some other V segments were excluded as indistinguishable. Accounts indicate the classifier identified cytomegalovirus status with strong specificity and sensitivity.

This CDR3 spans 14 amino acids. From germline, CDR1 is SGDLS and CDR2 YYNGEE. The V gene lost 0 bases and the J gene lost 5 bases, with 12 bases spanning the gap. The PCR employed 60 Vbeta primers together with 13 Jbeta primers. TCRdb's copy holds only in-frame clones and misses some; the assay was immunoSEQ multiplex PCR. The listing contains approximately 110,000 clones. Comments on this clone: The antigen remains unidentified.

This receptor was obtained from a man in his late teens or twenties in good health and CMV-seronegative. The V gene is TRBV9, the J gene TRBJ2-7; D is ambiguous. What was sequenced was PBMCs. The CDR3 spells CASSVALPGDEQYF. The DNA of the CDR3 is TGTGCCAGCAGCGTAGCTCTCCCGGGTGACGAGCAGTACTTC.